This T cell receptor (beta chain) originates from a study of identical twins (dated by TCRdb to about 2016). Study-wide context: To test whether fetal clonotypes persist, this study deep-sequenced TCR alpha and beta repertoires from monozygotic twins, from unrelated adults of various ages, and from cord blood. Replicate twin experiments were performed at different times using different library preparation protocols to rule out contamination. The study at large found these results: Excess twin sharing in beta out-of-frame sequences was weaker because fewer shared sequences lowered the signal-to-noise ratio. Because the same donors could not be followed over many years, conclusions were based on cross-sectional statistical analysis. Zero-insertion analyses could be partly confounded by invariant T cells such as MAIT and iNKT, though diverse VJ usage argued against such confounding for most clonotypes. In monozygotic twins, out-of-frame TCR alpha sharing was systematically underestimated by recombination models, although the models agreed with sharing between unrelated individuals. Abundant cord blood beta clonotypes had fewer insertions, young adult naive repertoires showed a similar but weaker trend, and memory repertoires showed no such trend. Compared with coincidental sharing between unrelated individuals, out-of-frame TCR alpha sequences shared between twins showed an excess of sequences with low generation probability.

Clipping removes 2 bases from V and 9 bases from J, with 6 as the unmatched junction base count. From the cysteine through the phenylalanine, the CDR3 covers 16 amino acids. Only the CDR3 DNA stays, 48 bases, in frame from base 1. The germline V gene sets CDR1 to KGHDR and CDR2 to SFDVKD. Only healthy Caucasian donors were included. This clonotype was picked up many times. Its specific antigen is unknown. No base-level quality is on record; no much larger clone is a single base apart. The method behind the library was 5' RACE. The run used an Illumina HiSeq 2000. A universal primer binding site was introduced by template switching, and a unique molecular identifier was present in the final cDNA, enabling accurate counting of TCR cDNA molecules. Specific primers in the conserved constant-segment region were used to synthesize first-strand cDNA for TCR alpha and beta chains. To control for contamination, each cDNA library was double barcoded with a SMART-Mk sample barcode plus Illumina barcodes. TruSeq adapter sequences along with Illumina sample barcodes were introduced in two successive PCR steps. The TCR alpha and beta cDNA libraries were sequenced on the Illumina HiSeq platform using custom primers. The authors processed their data as follows. Unique molecular identifiers were extracted from raw reads with MiGEC, and CDR3 positions were determined with MiXCR. Recombination models were inferred per individual with the repgenHMM and IGoR tools using an EM algorithm. The tcR package in R was used for shared clonotype analysis, with sharing normalized by the product of cloneset sizes. To study raw recombination without the effects of thymic and clonal selection, out-of-frame nonproductive sequences were analyzed. The public reads were run again by TCRdb, first through fastp at Q25 and then through MiXCR, and only productive beta chains were kept. For every CDR3 protein sequence, its rows merge into one entry that carries the most common genes and DNA. TCRdb, not the authors, supplied the V and J calls. For this sample there are 1.5 million or so distinct CDR3 sequences; less than 40% appear just once. Around 0.3% of the sample lies in the top ten.

Sequencing was done on a sample of cord blood. The chain is made from TRBV24-1 and TRBJ2-3, and TRBD2 aligns with 14 junction nucleotides. The source is a newborn girl in good health. The CDR3: CATSDSGTSGSGTQYF. The sequenced DNA: TGTGCCACCAGTGATTCCGGGACTAGCGGGAGTGGGACGCAGTATTTT.